A selection of T cell receptor beta chains follows, all from one sample in a study of cytomegalovirus exposure and HLA in healthy donors. Sequenced by immunoSEQ multiplex PCR; TCRdb stores in-frame clones only, minus some. The sample includes over 55,000 clones, about 70% seen only once; the top ten take around 7.6%. Source material: PBMCs. These receptors were taken from a man aged 40-50 years in good health and CMV-seropositive. The CDR3 runs from the conserved cysteine through the conserved F or W. Each record gives: J gene, D gene, clone size, V gene, CDR3 length, CDR3 DNA, CDR3 protein. A D gene is named only where the DNA matches it firmly. A row's size may be missing; if present it is once, few, many or a size class.

>TRBJ1-1|TRBD1|-|TRBV5-1|15
TGCGCCAGCAGCGCGGGACAGGGCGATGGTACTGAAGCTTTCTTT
CASSAGQGDGTEAFF
>TRBJ1-2|TRBD1|-|TRBV6-1|15
TGTGCCAGCAGTGGGCGGGACAGAAAAGATTATGGCTACACCTTC
CASSGRDRKDYGYTF
>TRBJ2-7|-|-|TRBV27|13
TGTGCCAGCAGCTTTGCGGGTGGCCACGAGCAGTACTTC
CASSFAGGHEQYF
>TRBJ2-1|TRBD2|-|TRBV5-4|15
TGTGCCAGCAGCTCGATAGCGGGAGGCCCCAATGAGCAGTTCTTC
CASSSIAGGPNEQFF
>TRBJ1-1|-|-|TRBV7-2|14
TGTGCCAGCAGCTTAGGGGCTATGAACACTGAAGCTTTCTTT
CASSLGAMNTEAFF
>TRBJ1-2|TRBD1|-|TRBV7-9|12
TGTGCCAGCAGCGCAGGACAGGGAGGCTACACCTTC
CASSAGQGGYTF
>TRBJ1-4|-|-|TRBV30|15
TGTGCCTGGAGTGCCGGACACAGCACTAATGAAAAACTGTTTTTT
CAWSAGHSTNEKLFF
>TRBJ1-2|TRBD1|-|TRBV4-3|13
TGCGCCAGCAGCCAACGACAGGGGGATGGCTACACCTTC
CASSQRQGDGYTF
>TRBJ2-1|-|-|TRBV6-5|16
TGTGCCAGCAGTTACGGTTTCACGACAGGATACAATGAGCAGTTCTTC
CASSYGFTTGYNEQFF
>TRBJ1-3|-|few|TRBV30|13
TGTGCCTGGAGCCAGGGCTCTGGAAACACCATATATTTT
CAWSQGSGNTIYF
>TRBJ1-1|-|-|TRBV7-2|13
TGTGCCAGCAGCCCAGGGGAACCCACTGAAGCTTTCTTT
CASSPGEPTEAFF
>TRBJ1-1|TRBD1|few|TRBV27|15
TGTGCCAGCAGTCCTCAACAGGGGGTGAGAACTGAAGCTTTCTTT
CASSPQQGVRTEAFF
>TRBJ1-2|TRBD1|-|TRBV6-5|14
TGTGCCAGCAGCCAACAGGGGGCACAATATGGCTACACCTTC
CASSQQGAQYGYTF
>TRBJ2-5|-|-|TRBV7-3|14
TGTGCCAGCAGCCAGTCCCCCAACCAAGAGACCCAGTACTTC
CASSQSPNQETQYF
>TRBJ1-2|-|-|TRBV5-6|12
TGTGCCAGCAGCGTGGTCGGCAGGGGCTACACCTTC
CASSVVGRGYTF
>TRBJ2-7|-|-|TRBV18|13
TGTGCCAGCTGCAGGGGGGCCCTAGGCGAGCAGTACTTC
CASCRGALGEQYF
>TRBJ2-1|TRBD1|-|TRBV29-1|17
TGCAGCGTACCGGGACAGGGGGTCGAAATGACCTACGGTGAGCAGTTCTTC
CSVPGQGVEMTYGEQFF
>TRBJ2-3|-|-|TRBV12-2|20
TGTGCAAGTCGCTTCCCCTGTAAAGCGGCTACACCCCAAACGGGAGATACGCAGTATTTT
CASRFPCKAATPQTGDTQYF
>TRBJ2-7|-|few|TRBV19|17
TGTGCCAGTAGTATAGTTCTTGGAGGGGCCCAATTCTACGAGCAGTACTTC
CASSIVLGGAQFYEQYF
>TRBJ2-7|TRBD1|few|TRBV2|15
TGTGCCAGCAGCTCTCCGCCAGGGGGCTCCTACGAGCAGTACTTC
CASSSPPGGSYEQYF
>TRBJ2-1|TRBD2|-|TRBV9|15
TGTGCCAGCAGCGTAGCGGGAGGGTCTTACAATGAGCAGTTCTTC
CASSVAGGSYNEQFF
>TRBJ1-2|-|-|TRBV28|12
TGTGCCAGCAGTTCCCTCAGGGGAGGCTACACCTTC
CASSSLRGGYTF
>TRBJ2-1|TRBD1|-|TRBV29-1|14
TGCAGCGTTGGGAAAGGGACAGGGGGAGATGAGCAGTTCTTC
CSVGKGTGGDEQFF
>TRBJ1-1|-|-|TRBV19|17
TGTGCCAGTAGTATCCCCCCGTGGGAGAGACGGAACACTGAAGCTTTCTTT
CASSIPPWERRNTEAFF
>TRBJ1-5|-|-|TRBV29-1|12
TGCAGCGTTAGTTTCGGGGGAGAGCCCCAGCATTTT
CSVSFGGEPQHF
>TRBJ2-5|TRBD2|-|TRBV7-2|16
TGTGCCAGCAGCTTGGGAGGTGGCGGGGGGCAAGAGACCCAGTACTTC
CASSLGGGGGQETQYF
>TRBJ1-2|TRBD1|-|TRBV6-1|14
TGTGCCAGCAGCGCCCTCCGGGACAGGGGGAGCTACACCTTC
CASSALRDRGSYTF
>TRBJ1-1|TRBD1|-|TRBV5-1|13
TGCGCCAGCAGCTTTGAGGGGACAGGGAAAGCTTTCTTT
CASSFEGTGKAFF
>TRBJ2-1|TRBD2|few|TRBV27|15
TGTGCCAGCAGTCCGGGGACTAGCGGGTACAATGAGCAGTTCTTC
CASSPGTSGYNEQFF
>TRBJ1-1|-|-|TRBV4-1|15
TGCGCCAGCAGCCAGGAAGAACAGGCGAACACTGAAGCTTTCTTT
CASSQEEQANTEAFF
>TRBJ2-7|-|-|TRBV13|15
TGTGCCAGCAGCTCAGAGACAGGCTCGGACTACGAGCAGTACTTC
CASSSETGSDYEQYF
>TRBJ2-3|TRBD2|once|TRBV9|15
TGTGCCAGCAGCCTTGCTAGCGGGATCACAGATACGCAGTATTTT
CASSLASGITDTQYF
>TRBJ2-4|TRBD2|-|TRBV2|14
TGTGCCAGCAGTGGTACTAGCGGGAAAAACATTCAGTACTTC
CASSGTSGKNIQYF
>TRBJ1-3|-|-|TRBV13|17
TGTGCCAGCAGCTTCCCAAACGTAGGGGCTCCGGGAAACACCATATATTTT
CASSFPNVGAPGNTIYF
>TRBJ1-5|-|-|TRBV29-1|11
TGCAGCGTTGAAGATTTGGAGGGCCAGCATTTT
CSVEDLEGQHF
>TRBJ2-1|TRBD2|-|TRBV5-1|15
TGCGCCAGCGCGGACGGACTAGCGGGATACAATGAGCAGTTCTTC
CASADGLAGYNEQFF
>TRBJ2-7|-|few|TRBV4-1|15
TGCGCCAGCAGCCCTAAGCCACAGGGCTCCTACGAGCAGTACTTC
CASSPKPQGSYEQYF
>TRBJ2-7|TRBD2|few|TRBV10-3|16
TGTGCCATCAGGACGACTAGCGGGAGGGGTCAGTACGAGCAGTACTTC
CAIRTTSGRGQYEQYF
>TRBJ2-7|TRBD1|-|TRBV29-1|11
TGCAGCGTCCAGACAGGGGTCGAGCAGTACTTC
CSVQTGVEQYF
>TRBJ2-5|TRBD2|-|TRBV4-2|19
TGTGCCAGCAGCCAAGACGGTCCGGACAGCGGGGGGATTCAAGAGACCCAGTACTTC
CASSQDGPDSGGIQETQYF
>TRBJ2-3|TRBD1|-|TRBV9|16
TGTGCCAGCAGCGGGGGACAGTTCTCTAGCACAGATACGCAGTATTTT
CASSGGQFSSTDTQYF
>TRBJ1-2|TRBD1|few|TRBV6-5|15
TGTGCCATCAGAAGCCGGGACAGGGGGCTCGGAGGCTACACCTTC
CAIRSRDRGLGGYTF